This TCR beta chain stems from a study of blood T cell repertoires in COVID-19. Study overall: COVID-19 samples collected from the United States, Italy and Spain covered acute and convalescent phases. The analysed material was cDNA or gDNA that came from T cells, B-cell-depleted T cells, or PBMCs.

Germline V gene data show CDR1 as MNHEY and CDR2 as SVGAGI. CDR3 length: 13 amino acids. Trimming pared 6 bases from V and 6 bases from J, leaving 13 bases between. During active infection, Seattle patients enrolled and were then monitored through disease. Per the original methods: For nucleated cells, counts were estimated from reference gene primer amplification. The assay was immunoSEQ multiplex PCR, and TCRdb's table has in-frame clones only and misses some. V, J and clone size derive from that table, while D and trimming were established from the DNA sequence. This table holds a few hundred thousand clones, 75% to 90% found once.

The V gene is TRBV6-5, the J gene TRBJ2-3; D uncertain. What was sequenced was peripheral blood. The receptor comes from a woman in her twenties or thirties with COVID-19, enrolled during active disease. In nucleotides, the CDR3 is TGTGCCAGCAGAGTGTCTTCAGCGGATACGCAGTATTTT. Translation: CASRVSSADTQYF.